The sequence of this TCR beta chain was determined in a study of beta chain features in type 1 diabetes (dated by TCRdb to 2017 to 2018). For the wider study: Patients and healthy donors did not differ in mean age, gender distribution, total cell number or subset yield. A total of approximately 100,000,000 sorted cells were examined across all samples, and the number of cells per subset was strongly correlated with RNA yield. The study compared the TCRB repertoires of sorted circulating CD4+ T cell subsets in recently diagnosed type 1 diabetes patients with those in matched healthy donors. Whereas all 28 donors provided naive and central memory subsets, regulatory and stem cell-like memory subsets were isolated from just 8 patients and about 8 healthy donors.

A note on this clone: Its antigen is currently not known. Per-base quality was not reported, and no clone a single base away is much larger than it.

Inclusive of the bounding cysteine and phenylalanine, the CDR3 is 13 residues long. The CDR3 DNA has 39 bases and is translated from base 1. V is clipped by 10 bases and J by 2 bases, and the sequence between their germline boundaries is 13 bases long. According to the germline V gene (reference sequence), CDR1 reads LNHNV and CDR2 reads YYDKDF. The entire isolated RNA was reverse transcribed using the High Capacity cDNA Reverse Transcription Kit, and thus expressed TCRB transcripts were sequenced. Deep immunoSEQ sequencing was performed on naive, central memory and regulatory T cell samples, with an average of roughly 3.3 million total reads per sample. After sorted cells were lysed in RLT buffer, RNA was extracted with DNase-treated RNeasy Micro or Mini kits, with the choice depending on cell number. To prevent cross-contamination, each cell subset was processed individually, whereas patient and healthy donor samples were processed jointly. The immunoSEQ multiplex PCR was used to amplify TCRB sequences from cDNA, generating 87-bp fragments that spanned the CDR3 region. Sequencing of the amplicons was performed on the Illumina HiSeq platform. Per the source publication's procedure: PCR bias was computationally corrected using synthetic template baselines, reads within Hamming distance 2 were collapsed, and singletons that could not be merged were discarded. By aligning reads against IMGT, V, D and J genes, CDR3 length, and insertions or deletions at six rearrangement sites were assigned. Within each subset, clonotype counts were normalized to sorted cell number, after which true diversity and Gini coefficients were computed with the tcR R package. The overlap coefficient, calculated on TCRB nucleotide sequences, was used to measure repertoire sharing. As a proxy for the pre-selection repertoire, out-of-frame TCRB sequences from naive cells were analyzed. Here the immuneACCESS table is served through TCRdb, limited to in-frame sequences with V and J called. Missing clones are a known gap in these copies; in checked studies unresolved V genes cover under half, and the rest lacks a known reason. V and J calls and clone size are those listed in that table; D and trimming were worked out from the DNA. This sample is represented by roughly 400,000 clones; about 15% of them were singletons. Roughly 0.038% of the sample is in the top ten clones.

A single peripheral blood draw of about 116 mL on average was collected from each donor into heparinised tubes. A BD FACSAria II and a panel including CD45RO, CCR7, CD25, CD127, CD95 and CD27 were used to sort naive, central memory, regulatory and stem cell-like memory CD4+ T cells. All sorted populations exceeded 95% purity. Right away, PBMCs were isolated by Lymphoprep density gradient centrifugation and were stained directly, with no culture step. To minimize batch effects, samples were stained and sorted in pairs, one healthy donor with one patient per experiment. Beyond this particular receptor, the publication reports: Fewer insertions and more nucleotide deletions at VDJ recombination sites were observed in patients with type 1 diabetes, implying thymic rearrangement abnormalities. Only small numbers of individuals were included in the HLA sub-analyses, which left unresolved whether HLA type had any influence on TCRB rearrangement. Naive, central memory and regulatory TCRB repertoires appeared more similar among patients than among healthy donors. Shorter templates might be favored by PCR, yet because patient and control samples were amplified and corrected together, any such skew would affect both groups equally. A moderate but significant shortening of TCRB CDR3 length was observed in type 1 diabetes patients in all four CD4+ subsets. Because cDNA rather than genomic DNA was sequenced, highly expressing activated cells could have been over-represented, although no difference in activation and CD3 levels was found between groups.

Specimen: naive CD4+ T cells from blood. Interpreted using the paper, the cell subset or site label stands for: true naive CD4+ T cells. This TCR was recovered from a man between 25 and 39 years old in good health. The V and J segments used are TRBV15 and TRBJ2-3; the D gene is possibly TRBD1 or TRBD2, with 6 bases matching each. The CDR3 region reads CAIAGQITDTQYF. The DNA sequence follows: TGTGCCATTGCGGGACAAATCACAGATACGCAGTATTTT.